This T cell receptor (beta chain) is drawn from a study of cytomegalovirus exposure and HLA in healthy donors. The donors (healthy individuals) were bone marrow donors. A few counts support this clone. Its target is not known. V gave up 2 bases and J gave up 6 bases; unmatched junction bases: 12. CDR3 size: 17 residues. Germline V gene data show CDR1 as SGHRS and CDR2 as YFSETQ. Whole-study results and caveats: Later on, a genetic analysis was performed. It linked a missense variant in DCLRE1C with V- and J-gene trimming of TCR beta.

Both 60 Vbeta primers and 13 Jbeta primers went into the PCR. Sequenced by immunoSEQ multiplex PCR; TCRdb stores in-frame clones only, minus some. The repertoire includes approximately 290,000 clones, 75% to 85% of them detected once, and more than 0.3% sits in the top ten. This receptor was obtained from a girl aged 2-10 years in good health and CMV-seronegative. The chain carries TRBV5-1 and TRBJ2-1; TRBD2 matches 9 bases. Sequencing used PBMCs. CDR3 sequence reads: CASSFTTLAGLLNEQFF. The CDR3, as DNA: TGCGCCAGCAGCTTCACTACCCTAGCGGGATTACTCAATGAGCAGTTCTTC.